The present entry profiles one T cell receptor beta chain with its context. V shed 2 bases, J shed 5 bases, and the junction held 17 bases outside the gene matches. The germline V gene encodes CDR1 PRHDT and CDR2 FYEKMQ (reference sequence). This CDR3 is built from 19 residues. Authors' processing steps: Amplification with reference gene primers provided the estimates of nucleated cell counts. The assay was immunoSEQ multiplex PCR, and TCRdb's table has in-frame clones only and misses some. D and trimming were read from the DNA, whereas the V and J calls and clone size are those reported in that table. The sample lists just over 350,000 clones; approximately 86% were seen once. This sample was taken from a study of blood T cell repertoires in COVID-19. At the level of the study: COVID-19 samples from acute and convalescent phases originated in the United States, Italy and Spain. PBMCs, B-cell-depleted T cells, or T cells provided the cDNA or gDNA that made up the material.

Enrolled during active infection, Seattle patients were then followed longitudinally. V and J are TRBV13 and TRBJ2-3, with 9 bases aligning to TRBD2. Source material: peripheral blood. The clonotype originates from a woman in her fifties or sixties with COVID-19, enrolled during active disease. The CDR3 DNA is TGTGCCAGCAGCTTAAGTTTGTGGGAGTCTAGCGGGGTCAAAGATACGCAGTATTTT. Translating it yields CASSLSLWESSGVKDTQYF.